This T cell receptor beta chain was sequenced in a study of beta chain features in type 1 diabetes. Study overall: The study found patients and healthy donors alike in age, gender and cell yields.

Findings and limits, study-wide: Type 1 diabetes patients had VDJ junctions that carried fewer insertions and more deletions.

Sorting based on CD45RO/CCR7/CD25/CD127/CD95/CD27 separated CD4+ naive, central memory, regulatory and stem cell-like memory cells. On this clone itself: Antigen unknown. Other DNA sequences in this specimen translate into the identical CDR3.

All of the isolated RNA was reverse transcribed, so expressed TCRB transcripts were sequenced. Assay used: immunoSEQ multiplex PCR; TCRdb lists only in-frame clones, some missing. The profile shows about 930,000 clones, about 17% of them singletons. This CDR3 has 14 residues. In germline, CDR1 is ENHRY, CDR2 SYGVKD. The germline V and J ends were trimmed by 6 bases and 0 bases, with 9 bases remaining between them. Source material: naive CD4+ T cells from blood. This TCR derives from a woman in her late teens or twenties in good health. The rearrangement links TRBV10-3 to TRBJ2-1, with a possible D match to TRBD2 (5 bases). The CDR3 DNA sequence: TGTGCCATCAGCGGGGATAGCTCCTACAATGAGCAGTTCTTC. The encoded protein is CAISGDSSYNEQFF.